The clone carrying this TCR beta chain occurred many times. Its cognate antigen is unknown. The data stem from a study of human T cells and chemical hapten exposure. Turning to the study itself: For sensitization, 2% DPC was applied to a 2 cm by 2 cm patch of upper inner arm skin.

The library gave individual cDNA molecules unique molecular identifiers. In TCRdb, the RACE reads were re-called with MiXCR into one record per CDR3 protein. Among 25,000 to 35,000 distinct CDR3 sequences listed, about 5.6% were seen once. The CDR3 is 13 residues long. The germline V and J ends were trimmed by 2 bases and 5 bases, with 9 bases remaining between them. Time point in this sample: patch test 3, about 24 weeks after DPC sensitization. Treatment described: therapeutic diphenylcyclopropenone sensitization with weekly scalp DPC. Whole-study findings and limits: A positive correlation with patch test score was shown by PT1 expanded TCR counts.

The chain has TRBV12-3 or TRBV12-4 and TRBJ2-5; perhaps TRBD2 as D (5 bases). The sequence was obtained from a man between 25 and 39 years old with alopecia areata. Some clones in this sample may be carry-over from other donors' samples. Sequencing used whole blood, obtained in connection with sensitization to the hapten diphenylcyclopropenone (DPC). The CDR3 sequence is CASSLLGSETQYF. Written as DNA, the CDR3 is TGTGCCAGCAGTTTATTGGGGAGCGAGACCCAGTACTTC.